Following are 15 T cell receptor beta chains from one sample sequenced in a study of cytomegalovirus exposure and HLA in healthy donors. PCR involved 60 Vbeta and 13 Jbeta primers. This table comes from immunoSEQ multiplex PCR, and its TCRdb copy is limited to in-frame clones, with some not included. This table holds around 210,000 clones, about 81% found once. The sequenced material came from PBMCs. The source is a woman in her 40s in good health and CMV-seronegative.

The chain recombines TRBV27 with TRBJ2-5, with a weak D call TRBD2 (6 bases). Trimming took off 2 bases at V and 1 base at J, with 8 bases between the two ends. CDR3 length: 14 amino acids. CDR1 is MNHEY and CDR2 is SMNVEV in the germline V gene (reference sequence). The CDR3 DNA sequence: TGTGCCAGCAGTTTACTGGGGGGCCAAGAGACCCAGTACTTC. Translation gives CASSLLGGQETQYF.

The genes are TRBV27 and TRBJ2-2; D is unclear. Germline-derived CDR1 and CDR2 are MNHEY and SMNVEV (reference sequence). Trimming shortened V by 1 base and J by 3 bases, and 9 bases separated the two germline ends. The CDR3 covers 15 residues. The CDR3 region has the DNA TGTGCCAGCAGTTTATTTTCCGGGTACACCGGGGAGCTGTTTTTT. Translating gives CASSLFSGYTGELFF.

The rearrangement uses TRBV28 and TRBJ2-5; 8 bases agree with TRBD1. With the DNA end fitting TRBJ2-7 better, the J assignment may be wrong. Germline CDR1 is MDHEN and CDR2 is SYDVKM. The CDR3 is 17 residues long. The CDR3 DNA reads TGTGCCAGCAGTTTAGTAGAGATTTTCGGACAGGGCTACGAGCAGTACTTC. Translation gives CASSLVEIFGQGYEQYF.

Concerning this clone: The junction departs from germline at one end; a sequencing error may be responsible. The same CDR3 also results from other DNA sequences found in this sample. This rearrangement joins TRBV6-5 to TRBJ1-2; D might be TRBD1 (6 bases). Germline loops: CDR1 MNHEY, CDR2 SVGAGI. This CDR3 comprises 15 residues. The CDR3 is CASSYFGGPSRGYTF. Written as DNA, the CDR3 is TGTGCCAGCAGCTACTTCGGGGGGCCTTCTCGAGGCTACACCTTC.

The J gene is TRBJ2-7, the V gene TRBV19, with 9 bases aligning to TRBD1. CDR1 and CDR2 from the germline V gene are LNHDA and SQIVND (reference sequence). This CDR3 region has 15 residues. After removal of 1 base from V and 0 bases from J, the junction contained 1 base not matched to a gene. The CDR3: CASSIVGQGSYEQYF. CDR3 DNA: TGTGCCAGTAGTATAGTGGGACAGGGCTCCTACGAGCAGTACTTC. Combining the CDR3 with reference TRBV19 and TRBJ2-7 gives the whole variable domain DGGITQSPKYLFRKEGQNVTLSCEQNLNHDAMYWYRQDPGQGLRLIYYSQIVNDFQKGDIAEGYSVSREKKESFPLTVTSAQKNPTAFYLCASSIVGQGSYEQYFGPGTRLTVT.

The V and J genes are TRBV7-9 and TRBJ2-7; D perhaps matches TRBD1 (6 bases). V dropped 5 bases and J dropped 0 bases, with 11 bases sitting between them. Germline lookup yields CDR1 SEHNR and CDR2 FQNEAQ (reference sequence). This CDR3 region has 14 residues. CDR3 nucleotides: TGTGCCAGCAGCCACGACAGGAGCTCCTACGAGCAGTACTTC. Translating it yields CASSHDRSSYEQYF.

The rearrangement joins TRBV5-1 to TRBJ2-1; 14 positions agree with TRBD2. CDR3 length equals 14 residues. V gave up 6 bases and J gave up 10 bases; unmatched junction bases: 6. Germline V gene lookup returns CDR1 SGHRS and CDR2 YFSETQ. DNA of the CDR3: TGCGCCAGCACGGGACTAGCGGGAGTAGGGGAGCAGTTCTTC. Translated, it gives CASTGLAGVGEQFF.

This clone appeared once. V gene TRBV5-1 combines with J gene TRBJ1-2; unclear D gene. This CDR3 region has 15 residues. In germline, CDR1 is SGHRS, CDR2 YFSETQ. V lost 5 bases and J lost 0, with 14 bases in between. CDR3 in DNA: TGCGCCAGCAGGCCCCTGGGCACTTCTAACTATGGCTACACCTTC. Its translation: CASRPLGTSNYGYTF.

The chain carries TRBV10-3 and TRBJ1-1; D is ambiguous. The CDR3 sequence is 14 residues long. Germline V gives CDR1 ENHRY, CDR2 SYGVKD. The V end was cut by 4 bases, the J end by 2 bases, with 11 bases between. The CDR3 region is CAISGPTGNTEAFF. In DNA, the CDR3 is TGTGCCATCAGTGGGCCCACGGGAAACACTGAAGCTTTCTTT.

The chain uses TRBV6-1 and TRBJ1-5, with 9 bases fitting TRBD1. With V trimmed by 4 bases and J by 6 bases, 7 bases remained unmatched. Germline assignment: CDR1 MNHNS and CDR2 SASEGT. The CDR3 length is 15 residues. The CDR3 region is CASSGGQGFGQPQHF. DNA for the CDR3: TGTGCCAGCAGTGGGGGACAGGGTTTCGGTCAGCCCCAGCATTTT.

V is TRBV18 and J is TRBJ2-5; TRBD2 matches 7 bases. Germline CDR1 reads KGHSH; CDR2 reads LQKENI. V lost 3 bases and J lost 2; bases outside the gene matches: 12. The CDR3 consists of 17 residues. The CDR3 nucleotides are TGTGCCAGCTCACCCTCCCCGGTACTAGCGCGTCAAGAGACCCAGTACTTC. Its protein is CASSPSPVLARQETQYF.

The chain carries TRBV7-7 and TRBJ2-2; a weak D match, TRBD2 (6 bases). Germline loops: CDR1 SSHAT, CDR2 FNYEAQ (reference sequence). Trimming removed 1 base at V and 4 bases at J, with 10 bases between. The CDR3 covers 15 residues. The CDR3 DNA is TGTGCCAGCAGCTTAGGGCTAGCGTTCACCGGGGAGCTGTTTTTT. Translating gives CASSLGLAFTGELFF. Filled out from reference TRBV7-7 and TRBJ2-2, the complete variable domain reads GAGVSQSPRYKVTKRGQDVTLRCDPISSHATLYWYQQALGQGPEFLTYFNYEAQPDKSGLPSDRFSAERPEGSISTLTIQRTEQRDSAMYRCASSLGLAFTGELFFGEGSRLTVL.

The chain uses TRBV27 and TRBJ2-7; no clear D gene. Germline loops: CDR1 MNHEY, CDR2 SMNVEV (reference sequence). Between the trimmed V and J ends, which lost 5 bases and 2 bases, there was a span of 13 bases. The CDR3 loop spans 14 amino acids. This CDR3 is CASSPRGLAYEQYF. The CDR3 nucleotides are TGTGCCAGCAGTCCACGAGGTCTAGCCTACGAGCAGTACTTC.

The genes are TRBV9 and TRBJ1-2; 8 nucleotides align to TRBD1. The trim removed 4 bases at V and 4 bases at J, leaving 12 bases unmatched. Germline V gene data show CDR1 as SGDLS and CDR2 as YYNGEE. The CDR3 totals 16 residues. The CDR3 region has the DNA TGTGCCAGCAGCCCAGTCGGACAGGGTGTGCTCTATGGCTACACCTTC. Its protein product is CASSPVGQGVLYGYTF.

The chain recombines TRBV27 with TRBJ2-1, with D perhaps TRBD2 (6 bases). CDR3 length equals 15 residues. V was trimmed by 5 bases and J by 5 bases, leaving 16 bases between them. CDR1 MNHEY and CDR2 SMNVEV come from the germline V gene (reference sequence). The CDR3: CASSPLARLDNEQFF. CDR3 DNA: TGTGCCAGCAGTCCGCTAGCGCGTCTTGACAATGAGCAGTTCTTC.